The rows below give T cell receptor beta chains drawn from one sample of a study of T cell responses to AZD1222 COVID-19 vaccine. TCRdb's table, derived via immunoSEQ multiplex PCR, lists solely in-frame clones and lacks some. The sample lists tens of thousands of clones, roughly 84% seen once, with roughly 10% in the top ten. The sample was peripheral blood, taken on day 0 of AZD1222 vaccination. The receptors derive from an adult in good health. Both conserved end residues are part of each CDR3. D genes are given only for firm matches. Clone size is stated in some rows and not others, as once, few, many or a class when expanded.

J: TRBJ1-5; size: few; D: -; V: TRBV3-1/TRBV3-2; CDR3: CASSQDLFQPQHF; DNA: TGTGCCAGCAGCCAAGATTTATTTCAGCCCCAGCATTTT
J: TRBJ2-3; size: -; D: -; V: TRBV28; CDR3: CASSLVYTQYF; DNA: TGTGCCAGCAGTTTAGTATATACGCAGTATTTT
J: TRBJ1-2; size: -; D: -; V: TRBV7-6; CDR3: CASSLRTGPNYGYTF; DNA: TGTGCCAGCAGCTTACGTACAGGACCTAACTATGGCTACACCTTC
J: TRBJ2-1; size: -; D: -; V: TRBV10-3; CDR3: CAISPRVNEQFF; DNA: TGTGCCATTTCCCCGCGGGTCAATGAGCAGTTCTTC
J: TRBJ2-1; size: -; D: -; V: TRBV12-3/TRBV12-4; CDR3: CASSLRWRGQFF; DNA: TGTGCCAGCAGCCTCCGGTGGAGGGGGCAGTTCTTC
J: TRBJ1-6; size: once; D: TRBD1; V: TRBV28; CDR3: CASTTGQVTSPLHF; DNA: TGTGCCAGCACCACGGGACAGGTTACTTCACCCCTCCACTTT
J: TRBJ1-3; size: -; D: -; V: TRBV3-1/TRBV3-2; CDR3: CASSQIYLSSGNTIYF; DNA: TGTGCCAGCAGCCAAATCTATCTGAGCTCTGGAAACACCATATATTTT
J: TRBJ2-7; size: -; D: -; V: TRBV5-4; CDR3: CASTPAPGSYEQYF; DNA: TGTGCCAGCACCCCGGCTCCGGGCTCCTACGAGCAGTACTTC
J: TRBJ1-1; size: -; D: -; V: TRBV6-5; CDR3: CASSPGVNTEAFF; DNA: TGTGCCAGCAGTCCAGGGGTAAACACTGAAGCTTTCTTT
J: TRBJ1-1; size: -; D: TRBD1; V: TRBV7-9; CDR3: CASSLTGVEAFF; DNA: TGTGCCAGCAGCTTAACAGGGGTTGAAGCTTTCTTT
J: TRBJ2-2; size: -; D: -; V: TRBV4-1; CDR3: CASSQATLMVYTGELFF; DNA: TGCGCCAGCAGCCAAGCCACACTCATGGTTTACACCGGGGAGCTGTTTTTT
J: TRBJ1-2; size: once; D: -; V: TRBV18; CDR3: CASSPDSYGYTF; DNA: TGTGCCAGCTCACCCGACAGCTATGGCTACACCTTC
J: TRBJ2-3; size: -; D: -; V: TRBV10-1; CDR3: CASSDLNGDTQYF; DNA: TGCGCCAGCAGTGACCTCAATGGGGATACGCAGTATTTT
J: TRBJ2-3; size: -; D: TRBD2; V: TRBV6-6; CDR3: CASSSLAGGPNTQYF; DNA: TGTGCCAGCAGCTCCCTAGCGGGAGGGCCGAATACGCAGTATTTT
J: TRBJ2-1; size: -; D: -; V: TRBV10-1; CDR3: CASSDPLNNEQFF; DNA: TGCGCCAGCAGCGACCCGCTTAACAATGAGCAGTTCTTC
J: TRBJ2-2; size: -; D: -; V: TRBV6-5; CDR3: CASRLVANTGELFF; DNA: TGTGCCAGCAGACTAGTGGCGAACACCGGGGAGCTGTTTTTT
J: TRBJ1-2; size: -; D: TRBD1; V: TRBV10-3; CDR3: CACRDRGDGYTF; DNA: TGTGCCTGCCGGGACAGGGGGGATGGCTACACCTTC
J: TRBJ2-2; size: few; D: -; V: TRBV11-2; CDR3: CASTLFRSAGELFF; DNA: TGTGCCAGCACCCTATTTCGTTCCGCCGGGGAGCTGTTTTTT
J: TRBJ1-2; size: -; D: -; V: TRBV28; CDR3: CASSLFGGMNGYTF; DNA: TGTGCCAGCAGTTTATTTGGGGGGATGAATGGCTACACCTTC
J: TRBJ1-2; size: -; D: -; V: TRBV19; CDR3: CASSTALQGNYGYTF; DNA: TGTGCCAGTAGTACTGCCCTTCAGGGAAACTATGGCTACACCTTC
J: TRBJ2-2; size: few; D: TRBD2; V: TRBV7-6; CDR3: CASSLGAGAGTGELFF; DNA: TGTGCCAGCAGCTTAGGAGCGGGGGCCGGCACCGGGGAGCTGTTTTTT
J: TRBJ2-5; size: -; D: TRBD2; V: TRBV9; CDR3: CASSPGTTQETQYF; DNA: TGTGCCAGCAGCCCTGGGACTACTCAAGAGACCCAGTACTTC
J: TRBJ1-6; size: few; D: TRBD1; V: TRBV6-5; CDR3: CASRRTGRNSPLHF; DNA: TGTGCCAGCAGAAGGACAGGGCGGAATTCACCCCTCCACTTT
J: TRBJ1-6; size: -; D: -; V: TRBV28; CDR3: CASSIQGNNSPLHF; DNA: TGTGCCAGCAGCATCCAGGGGAATAATTCACCCCTCCACTTT
J: TRBJ1-5; size: once; D: -; V: TRBV19; CDR3: CASNAPGHSNQPQHF; DNA: TGTGCCAGTAACGCGCCGGGGCATAGCAATCAGCCCCAGCATTTT
J: TRBJ1-1; size: few; D: -; V: TRBV5-4; CDR3: CASSLGGRGYNTEAFF; DNA: TGTGCCAGCAGCTTGGGGGGCAGGGGCTATAACACTGAAGCTTTCTTT
J: TRBJ2-7; size: -; D: TRBD1; V: TRBV28; CDR3: CASSVGQVYEQYF; DNA: TGTGCCAGCAGTGTGGGACAGGTATACGAGCAGTACTTC
J: TRBJ1-2; size: -; D: -; V: TRBV5-8; CDR3: CASSLVQIYGYTF; DNA: TGTGCCAGCAGCTTGGTCCAGATCTATGGCTACACCTTC
J: TRBJ2-2; size: -; D: -; V: TRBV30; CDR3: CAWNRDTGELFF; DNA: TGTGCCTGGAACAGGGACACCGGGGAGCTGTTTTTT
J: TRBJ1-2; size: -; D: TRBD1; V: TRBV14; CDR3: CASSQDLKGAVGYTF; DNA: TGTGCCAGCAGCCAAGATTTGAAGGGGGCAGTCGGCTACACCTTC
J: TRBJ2-3; size: -; D: TRBD2; V: TRBV7-3; CDR3: CASSLRGATSGKADTQYF; DNA: TGTGCCAGCAGCTTAAGGGGGGCGACTAGCGGGAAGGCAGATACGCAGTATTTT
J: TRBJ1-2; size: -; D: TRBD1; V: TRBV29-1; CDR3: CSVEVGQNNYGYTF; DNA: TGCAGCGTTGAGGTGGGACAGAATAACTATGGCTACACCTTC
J: TRBJ2-1; size: few; D: -; V: TRBV6-1; CDR3: CASSDWGGQLYNEQFF; DNA: TGTGCCAGCAGTGATTGGGGGGGACAGCTCTACAATGAGCAGTTCTTC
J: TRBJ2-1; size: few; D: -; V: TRBV18; CDR3: CASSPPVGENEQFF; DNA: TGTGCCAGCTCACCACCGGTCGGGGAGAACGAGCAGTTCTTC
J: TRBJ1-2; size: -; D: -; V: TRBV12-3/TRBV12-4; CDR3: CASSFFARRGYTF; DNA: TGTGCCAGCAGTTTTTTTGCGCGTCGGGGCTACACCTTC
J: TRBJ1-3; size: -; D: TRBD1; V: TRBV4-2; CDR3: CASSHAGGNSGNTIYF; DNA: TGTGCCAGCAGCCACGCAGGGGGTAACTCTGGAAACACCATATATTTT